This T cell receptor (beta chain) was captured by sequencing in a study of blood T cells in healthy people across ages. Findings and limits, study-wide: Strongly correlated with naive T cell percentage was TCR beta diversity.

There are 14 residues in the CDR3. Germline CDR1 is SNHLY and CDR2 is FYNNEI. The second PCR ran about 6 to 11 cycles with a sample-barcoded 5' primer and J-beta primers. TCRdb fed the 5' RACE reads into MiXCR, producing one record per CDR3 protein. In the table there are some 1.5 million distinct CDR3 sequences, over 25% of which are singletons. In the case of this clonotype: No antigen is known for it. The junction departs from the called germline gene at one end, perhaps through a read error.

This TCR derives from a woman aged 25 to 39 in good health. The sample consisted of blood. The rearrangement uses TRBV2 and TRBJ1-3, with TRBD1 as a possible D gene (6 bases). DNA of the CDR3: TGTTCCAGCAGGACAGCACTCTCTGGAAACACCATATATTTT. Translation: CSSRTALSGNTIYF.